The sequence of this T cell receptor beta chain was determined in a study of monozygotic twins with inflammatory bowel disease. TCRdb re-called the 5' RACE reads; every CDR3 protein appears as one record, without DNA. Reported are hundreds of thousands of distinct CDR3 sequences; the ten largest clones contain 5.6%. This CDR3 spans 18 amino acids. From germline, CDR1 is SGHAT and CDR2 FQNNGV. The TCR originated in a human donor with ulcerative colitis or Crohn's disease, or a healthy co-twin of an affected twin (not recorded which). Sequencing used blood. This chain links TRBV11-2 with TRBJ2-5; with no DNA, the TCRdb D assignment of TRBD1 cannot be verified. CDR3 in amino acids: CASSLRWGATGGEKTQYF.